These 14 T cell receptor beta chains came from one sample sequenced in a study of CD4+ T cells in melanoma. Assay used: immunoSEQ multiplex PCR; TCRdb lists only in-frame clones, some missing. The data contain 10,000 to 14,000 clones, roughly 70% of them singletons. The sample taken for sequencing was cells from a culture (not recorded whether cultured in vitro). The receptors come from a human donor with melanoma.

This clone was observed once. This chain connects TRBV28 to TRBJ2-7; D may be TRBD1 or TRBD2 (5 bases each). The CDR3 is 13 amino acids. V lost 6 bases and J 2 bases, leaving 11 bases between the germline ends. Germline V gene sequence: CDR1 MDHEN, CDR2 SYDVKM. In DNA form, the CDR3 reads TGTGCCAGCAGGACCGGGGCAACCTACGAGCAGTACTTC. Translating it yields CASRTGATYEQYF.

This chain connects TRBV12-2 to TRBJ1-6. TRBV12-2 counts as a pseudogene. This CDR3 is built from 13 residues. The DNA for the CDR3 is TGTGCCAGCAGCTCTAGGTGGGATTCACCCCTCCACTTT. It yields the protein CASSSRWDSPLHF.

The CDR3 DNA sequence: TGTGCCAGCAGTTACAATGCAGACAGCGAGCAGTACTTC. The encoded protein is CASSYNADSEQYF. This chain uses TRBV6-5 with TRBJ2-7; TRBD1 might be the D (5 bases). The length of the CDR3 is 13 residues. The V gene lost 2 bases and the J gene lost 6 bases, with 11 bases spanning the gap. Per the germline V gene, CDR1 is MNHEY and CDR2 is SVGAGI.

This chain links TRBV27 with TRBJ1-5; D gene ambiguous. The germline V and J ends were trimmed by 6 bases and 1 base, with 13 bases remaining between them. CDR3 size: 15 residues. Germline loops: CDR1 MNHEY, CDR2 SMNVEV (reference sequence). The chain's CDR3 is CASSNAGRSNQPQHF. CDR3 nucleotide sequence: TGTGCCAGCAGCAACGCGGGTCGCAGCAATCAGCCCCAGCATTTT.

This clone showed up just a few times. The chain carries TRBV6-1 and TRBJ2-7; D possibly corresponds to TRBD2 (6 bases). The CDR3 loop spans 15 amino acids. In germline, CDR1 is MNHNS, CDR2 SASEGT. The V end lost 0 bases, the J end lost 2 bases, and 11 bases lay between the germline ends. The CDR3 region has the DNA TGTGCCAGCAGTGAAGCATCCGGGAGAGCCTACGAGCAGTACTTC. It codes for CASSEASGRAYEQYF.

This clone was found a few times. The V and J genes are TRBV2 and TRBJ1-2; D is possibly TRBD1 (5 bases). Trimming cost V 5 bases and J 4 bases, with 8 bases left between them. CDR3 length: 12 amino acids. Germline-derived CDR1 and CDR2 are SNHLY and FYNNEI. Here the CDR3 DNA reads TGTGCCAGCAGTCCCCAGGGCTATGGCTACACCTTC. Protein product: CASSPQGYGYTF.

The CDR3 nucleotides read TGCGCCAGCAGCTTGGTCGGGGCAGGGGGCTCCGGGGAGCTGTTTTTT. This encodes CASSLVGAGGSGELFF. The chain combines TRBV5-1 with TRBJ2-2; 8 positions agree with TRBD1. V gave up 0 bases and J gave up 6 bases; unmatched junction bases: 7. The CDR3 extends over 16 amino acids. Germline CDR1 reads SGHRS; CDR2 reads YFSETQ. Full variable domain (outside the CDR3, taken from reference TRBV5-1 and TRBJ2-2): KAGVTQTPRYLIKTRGQQVTLSCSPISGHRSVSWYQQTPGQGLQFLFEYFSETQRNKGNFPGRFSGRQFSNSRSEMNVSTLELGDSALYLCASSLVGAGGSGELFFGEGSRLTVL.

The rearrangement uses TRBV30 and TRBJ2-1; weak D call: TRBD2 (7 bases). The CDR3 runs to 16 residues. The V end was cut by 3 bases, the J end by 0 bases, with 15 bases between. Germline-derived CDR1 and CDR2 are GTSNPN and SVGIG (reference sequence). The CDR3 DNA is TGTGCCTGGAGCACACAGGGAGGGGGCTCCTACAATGAGCAGTTCTTC. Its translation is CAWSTQGGGSYNEQFF.

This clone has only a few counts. CDR3 DNA sequence: TGCGCCAGCAGCCTCGACGCTACTGGCTACACCTTC. Amino acids: CASSLDATGYTF. The V gene is TRBV5-1, the J gene TRBJ1-2; D remains ambiguous. Trimming removed 4 bases from V and 7 bases from J, with 11 bases in between. Germline V lookup: CDR1 SGHRS, CDR2 YFSETQ. The CDR3 consists of 12 residues.

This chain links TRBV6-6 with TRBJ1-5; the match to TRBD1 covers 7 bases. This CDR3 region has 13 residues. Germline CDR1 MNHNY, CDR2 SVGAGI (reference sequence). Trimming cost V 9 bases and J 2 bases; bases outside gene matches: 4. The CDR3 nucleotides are TGTGCCAGTGGTACAGGGGGCAATCAGCCCCAGCATTTT. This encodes CASGTGGNQPQHF.

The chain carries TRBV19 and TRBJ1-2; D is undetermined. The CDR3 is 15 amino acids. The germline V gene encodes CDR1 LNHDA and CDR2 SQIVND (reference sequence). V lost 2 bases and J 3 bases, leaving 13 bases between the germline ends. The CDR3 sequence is CASSIRPEGDYGYTF. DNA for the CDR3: TGTGCCAGTAGTATAAGGCCCGAGGGAGACTATGGCTACACCTTC.

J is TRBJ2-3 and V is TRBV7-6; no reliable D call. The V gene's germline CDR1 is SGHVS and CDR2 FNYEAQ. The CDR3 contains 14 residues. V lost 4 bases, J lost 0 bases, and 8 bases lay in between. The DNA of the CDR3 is TGTGCCAGCAGCTCCCGAGAGAGCACAGATACGCAGTATTTT. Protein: CASSSRESTDTQYF.

The CDR3 DNA follows: TGTGCCAGCAGCTTGGGACAGGGCGCGGATGGCTACACCTTC. Translating gives CASSLGQGADGYTF. J is TRBJ1-2 and V is TRBV5-4; 7 bases match TRBD1. The CDR3 is 14 residues long. Looked up from germline, CDR1 is SGHNT and CDR2 is YYREEE (reference sequence). The V gene end was trimmed by 0 bases and the J gene end by 6 bases; junction bases not matched to a gene: 5.

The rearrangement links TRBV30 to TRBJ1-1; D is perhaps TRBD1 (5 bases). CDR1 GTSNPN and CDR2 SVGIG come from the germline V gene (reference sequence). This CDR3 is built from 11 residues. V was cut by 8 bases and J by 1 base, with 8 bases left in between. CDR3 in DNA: TGTGCCGGGGGAAGGAACACTGAAGCTTTCTTT. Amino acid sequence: CAGGRNTEAFF. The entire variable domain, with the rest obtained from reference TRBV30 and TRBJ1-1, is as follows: SQTIHQWPATLVQPVGSPLSLECTVEGTSNPNLYWYRQAAGRGLQLLFYSVGIGQISSEVPQNLSASRPQDRQFILSSKKLLLSDSGFYLCAGGRNTEAFFGQGTRLTVV.